These T cell receptor beta chains were read from a single sample in a study of shared clonotypes between healthy human individuals. Here immunoSEQ multiplex PCR was the method, and the copy in TCRdb shows in-frame clones only, minus some. The profile shows around 700,000 clones, around 73% of them singletons. The sequenced sample consisted of memory CD4+ T cells sorted from blood. The source is a woman in her 30s in good health. The CDR3 runs from the conserved cysteine through the conserved F or W. D genes are given only for firm matches. The listing skips clone size in some rows; elsewhere it reads once, few, many or a size class.

TGTGCCAGCAGTTACTCGAACAACCTCCACGAGCAGTACTTC	CASSYSNNLHEQYF	-	-	TRBJ2-7	TRBV6-6
TGTGCCAGCAGCTTAGAGACAGGGTTTATGAACACTGAAGCTTTCTTT	CASSLETGFMNTEAFF	TRBD1	-	TRBJ1-1	TRBV7-9
TGTGCCAGCAGCATTATTCCGGGACTCGGATATGGCTACACCTTC	CASSIIPGLGYGYTF	-	-	TRBJ1-2	TRBV7-2
TGTGCCAGCAGCTTCGGGACTAGCGGATTCTACGAGCAGTACTTC	CASSFGTSGFYEQYF	TRBD2	-	TRBJ2-7	TRBV5-4
TGCGCCAGCAGCCGCGGGGCGGGGATAGGCACAGATACGCAGTATTTT	CASSRGAGIGTDTQYF	-	once	TRBJ2-3	TRBV5-1
TGTGCCAGCAGCCAGACTAGCGGGGGAAACACCGGGGAGCTGTTTTTT	CASSQTSGGNTGELFF	TRBD2	few	TRBJ2-2	TRBV9
TGTGCCAGCAGTGCAGACAGGGGCCGGGGCCAAGAGACCCAGTACTTC	CASSADRGRGQETQYF	TRBD1	-	TRBJ2-5	TRBV6-1
TGTGCCAGCAGCTTTTTTTCGGGAGAGACCCAGTACTTC	CASSFFSGETQYF	-	-	TRBJ2-5	TRBV7-6
TGTGCCAGCAGCAGGGGTTTTACTAATGAAAAACTGTTTTTT	CASSRGFTNEKLFF	-	-	TRBJ1-4	TRBV6-5
TGTGCCAGCAGCTCCACAAACGAGATATATGGCTACACCTTC	CASSSTNEIYGYTF	-	-	TRBJ1-2	TRBV5-6
TGTGCCAGCAAACCCACAGGGGGCGCCACAGATACGCAGTATTTT	CASKPTGGATDTQYF	TRBD1	once	TRBJ2-3	TRBV28
TGTGCCAGCAGCGACGGACTAGATCAAGAGACCCAGTACTTC	CASSDGLDQETQYF	TRBD2	-	TRBJ2-5	TRBV5-4
TGTGCCAGCAGCACCCCCCCTAACACTGAAGCTTTCTTT	CASSTPPNTEAFF	-	-	TRBJ1-1	TRBV9
TGTGCCAGCAGCTCCCAGGACGGGCCCCAGCATTTT	CASSSQDGPQHF	-	-	TRBJ1-5	TRBV7-3
TGTGCCAGCAGTGTGGGGCGACAGGGGGCACTGGAGACCCAGTACTTC	CASSVGRQGALETQYF	TRBD1	-	TRBJ2-5	TRBV6-1
TGTGCCAGCAGCACATTGGAGGACAATCAGCCCCAGCATTTT	CASSTLEDNQPQHF	-	few	TRBJ1-5	TRBV7-9
TGTGCCAGCGCCAGGGTTCATCAAGAGACCCAGTACTTC	CASARVHQETQYF	-	once	TRBJ2-5	TRBV11-3
TGTGCCAGCATCGAAGGGGTGAACACTGAAGCTTTCTTT	CASIEGVNTEAFF	-	many	TRBJ1-1	TRBV28
TGTGCCAGCAGCTATGAAATTAGGCGCAATGAGCAGTTCTTC	CASSYEIRRNEQFF	-	-	TRBJ2-1	TRBV7-9
TGCGCCAGCAGCCCTGACGGGGCGCGAGCTAACTATGGCTACACCTTC	CASSPDGARANYGYTF	-	-	TRBJ1-2	TRBV5-1
TGTGCCAGTAGTATCGCTTACACAGATACGCAGTATTTT	CASSIAYTDTQYF	-	-	TRBJ2-3	TRBV19
TGTGCCAGCAGTTTACAGAGTAACACTGAAGCTTTCTTT	CASSLQSNTEAFF	-	few	TRBJ1-1	TRBV27
TGTGCCAGCTCACCACCAGGCTGGGAGGGTGGCTACACCTTC	CASSPPGWEGGYTF	-	many	TRBJ1-2	TRBV18
TGTGCCAGCAGCCACGACTATCTTAGCACAGATACGCAGTATTTT	CASSHDYLSTDTQYF	-	-	TRBJ2-3	TRBV11-2
TGCAGCGTTGATGAAAGGTCCTCTGGGGCCAACGTCCTGACTTTC	CSVDERSSGANVLTF	-	-	TRBJ2-6	TRBV29-1
TGTGCCAGCAGCAGCCCCTTCAACACTGAAGCTTTCTTT	CASSSPFNTEAFF	-	once	TRBJ1-1	TRBV21-1
TGTGCCAGCAGTTCAGGGTATGAAGGTGAAGCTTTCTTT	CASSSGYEGEAFF	-	-	TRBJ1-1	TRBV2
TGTGCCAGCAGGTACAATCAGCCCCAGCATTTT	CASRYNQPQHF	-	-	TRBJ1-5	TRBV2
TGTGCCAGTGGACAATCGACCAGCTCCTACGAGCAGTACTTC	CASGQSTSSYEQYF	-	once	TRBJ2-7	TRBV2
TGTGCCAGCAGCGCAGGGGGAGGGACTGAAGCTTTCTTT	CASSAGGGTEAFF	TRBD1	-	TRBJ1-1	TRBV7-2
TGCAGCGTTGAGGCCACAAACTATGGCTACACCTTC	CSVEATNYGYTF	-	-	TRBJ1-2	TRBV29-1
TGTGCCAGCAGCCGGACAGGAGGATATAGCAATCAGCCCCAGCATTTT	CASSRTGGYSNQPQHF	TRBD1	-	TRBJ1-5	TRBV27
TGTGCCAGCAGCTTAGGGCTCGGGGTACCCTCGGGCTACACCTTC	CASSLGLGVPSGYTF	-	-	TRBJ1-2	TRBV7-9
TGCGCCAGCACGAGACAGGCGAGCACAGATACGCAGTATTTT	CASTRQASTDTQYF	-	few	TRBJ2-3	TRBV5-1
TGTGCCACCAGCAGAGGAGAAGTGGAGATTAATGAAAAACTGTTTTTT	CATSRGEVEINEKLFF	-	-	TRBJ1-4	TRBV15
TGTGCCTGGAGTGCAGGGGGCGCGGGCAATCAGCCCCAGCATTTT	CAWSAGGAGNQPQHF	TRBD1	-	TRBJ1-5	TRBV30
TGTGCCAGCAGCTTGGGACAGCACAATGAGCAGTTCTTC	CASSLGQHNEQFF	TRBD1	-	TRBJ2-1	TRBV7-7
TGCGCCAGCAGCTCACGCACAGGGGCCTACTACGAGCAGTACTTC	CASSSRTGAYYEQYF	TRBD1	-	TRBJ2-7	TRBV4-1
TGCGCCAGCAGTTCGGTGACAGGGTTAAAAGCTGAAGCTTTCTTT	CASSSVTGLKAEAFF	TRBD1	-	TRBJ1-1	TRBV5-1
TGTGCCAGCTCACCATCCGGGACAGACTATGGCTACACCTTC	CASSPSGTDYGYTF	TRBD1	-	TRBJ1-2	TRBV18
TGCAGTGCTAGGGGCCAAGAGACCCAGTACTTC	CSARGQETQYF	-	-	TRBJ2-5	TRBV20-1
TGTGCCAGCAGTGAACAATATCCGCTCGAGCAGTACTTC	CASSEQYPLEQYF	-	-	TRBJ2-7	TRBV25-1
TGCGCCAGCATGGAGGATGGGGAGCAGTACTTC	CASMEDGEQYF	-	-	TRBJ2-7	TRBV5-1
TGTGCCAGCAGCTGGTTCCAGGGGAACACCGGGGAGCTGTTTTTT	CASSWFQGNTGELFF	-	-	TRBJ2-2	TRBV13
TGCAGCGTTTTGGACAGGGGTTCGGTGGGCACCGGGGAGCTGTTTTTT	CSVLDRGSVGTGELFF	TRBD1	-	TRBJ2-2	TRBV29-1
TGTGCCAGCTCACCAGACAGGGACTATGGCTACACCTTC	CASSPDRDYGYTF	TRBD1	-	TRBJ1-2	TRBV18